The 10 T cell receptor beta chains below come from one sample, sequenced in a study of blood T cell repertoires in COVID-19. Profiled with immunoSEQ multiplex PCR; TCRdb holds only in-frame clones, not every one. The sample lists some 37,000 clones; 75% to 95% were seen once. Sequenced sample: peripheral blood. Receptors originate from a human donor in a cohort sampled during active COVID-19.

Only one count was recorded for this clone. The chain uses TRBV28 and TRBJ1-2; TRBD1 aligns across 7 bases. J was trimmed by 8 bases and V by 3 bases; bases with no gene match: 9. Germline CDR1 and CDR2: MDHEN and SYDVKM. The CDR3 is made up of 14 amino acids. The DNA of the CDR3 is TGTGCCAGCAGTTTGGCAGGGGGGAAAGGGGGCTACACCTTC. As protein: CASSLAGGKGGYTF.

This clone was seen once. CDR3: CASSLGRGQGAGGYTF. Here the CDR3 DNA reads TGTGCCAGCAGTTTAGGGCGGGGACAGGGGGCCGGGGGCTACACCTTC. The chain joins TRBV27 to TRBJ1-2; 12 positions agree with TRBD1. This CDR3 comprises 16 residues. CDR1 MNHEY and CDR2 SMNVEV come from the germline V gene (reference sequence). The ends lost 2 bases at V and 8 bases at J; junction bases unmatched: 9.

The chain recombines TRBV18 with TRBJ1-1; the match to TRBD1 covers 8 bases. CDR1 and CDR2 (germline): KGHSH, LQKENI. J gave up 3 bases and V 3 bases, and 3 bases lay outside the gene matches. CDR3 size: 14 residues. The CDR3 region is CASSPQGADTEAFF. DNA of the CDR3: TGTGCCAGCTCACCTCAGGGGGCGGACACTGAAGCTTTCTTT.

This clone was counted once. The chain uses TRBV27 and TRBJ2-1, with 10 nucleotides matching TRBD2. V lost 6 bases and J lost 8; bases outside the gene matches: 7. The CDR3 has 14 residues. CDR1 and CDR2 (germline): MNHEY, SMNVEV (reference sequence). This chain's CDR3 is CASRASGRNDEQFF. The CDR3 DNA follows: TGTGCCAGCAGGGCTAGCGGGAGAAATGATGAGCAGTTCTTC.

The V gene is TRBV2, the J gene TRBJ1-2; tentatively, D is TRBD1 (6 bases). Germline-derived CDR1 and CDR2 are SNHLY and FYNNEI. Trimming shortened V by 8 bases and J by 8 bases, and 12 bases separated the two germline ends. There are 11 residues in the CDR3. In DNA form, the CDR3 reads TGTGCCAGCGGTTCAGGGGAGGGCTACACCTTC. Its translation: CASGSGEGYTF.

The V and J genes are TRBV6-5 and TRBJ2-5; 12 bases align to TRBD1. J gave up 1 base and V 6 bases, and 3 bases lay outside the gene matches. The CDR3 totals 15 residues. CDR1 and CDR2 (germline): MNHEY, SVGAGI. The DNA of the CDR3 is TGTGCCAGCAGCCCGGGACAGGGGGCCCAAGAGACCCAGTACTTC. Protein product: CASSPGQGAQETQYF.

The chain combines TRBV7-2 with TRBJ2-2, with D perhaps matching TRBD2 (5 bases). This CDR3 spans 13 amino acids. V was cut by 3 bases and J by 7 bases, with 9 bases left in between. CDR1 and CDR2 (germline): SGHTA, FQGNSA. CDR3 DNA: TGTGCCAGCAGCTTCGAGGGATTCGGGGAGCTGTTTTTT. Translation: CASSFEGFGELFF.

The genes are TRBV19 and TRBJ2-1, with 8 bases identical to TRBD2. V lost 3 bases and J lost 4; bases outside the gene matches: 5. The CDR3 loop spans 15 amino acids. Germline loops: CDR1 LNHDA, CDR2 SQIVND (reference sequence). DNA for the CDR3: TGTGCCAGTAGTATGTCGAGCGGGAGTTACAATGAGCAGTTCTTC. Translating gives CASSMSSGSYNEQFF. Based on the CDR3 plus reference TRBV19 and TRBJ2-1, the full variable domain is DGGITQSPKYLFRKEGQNVTLSCEQNLNHDAMYWYRQDPGQGLRLIYYSQIVNDFQKGDIAEGYSVSREKKESFPLTVTSAQKNPTAFYLCASSMSSGSYNEQFFGPGTRLTVL.

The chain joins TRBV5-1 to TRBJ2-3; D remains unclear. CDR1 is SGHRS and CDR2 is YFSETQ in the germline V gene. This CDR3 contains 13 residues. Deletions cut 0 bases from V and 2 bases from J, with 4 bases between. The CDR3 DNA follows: TGCGCCAGCAGCTTGGACTCCACAGATACGCAGTATTTT. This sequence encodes CASSLDSTDTQYF.

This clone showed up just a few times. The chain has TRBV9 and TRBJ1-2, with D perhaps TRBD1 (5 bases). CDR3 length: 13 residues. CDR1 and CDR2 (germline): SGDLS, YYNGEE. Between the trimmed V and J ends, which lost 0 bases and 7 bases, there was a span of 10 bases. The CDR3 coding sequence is TGTGCCAGCAGCGTAGAGGGGATCGTTGGCTACACCTTC. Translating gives CASSVEGIVGYTF.